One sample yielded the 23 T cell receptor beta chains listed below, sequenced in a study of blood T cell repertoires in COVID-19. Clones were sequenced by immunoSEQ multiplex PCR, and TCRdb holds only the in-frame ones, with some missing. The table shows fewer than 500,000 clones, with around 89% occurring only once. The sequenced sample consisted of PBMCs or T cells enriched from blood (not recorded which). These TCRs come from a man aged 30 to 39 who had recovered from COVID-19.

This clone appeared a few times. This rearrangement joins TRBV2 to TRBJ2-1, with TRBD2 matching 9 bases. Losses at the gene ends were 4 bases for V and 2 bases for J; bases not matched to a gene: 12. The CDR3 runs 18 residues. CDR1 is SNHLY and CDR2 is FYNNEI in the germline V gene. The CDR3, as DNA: TGTGCCAGCAGTGTGGCGATAGCGGGAGTGGGGCCCTACAATGAGCAGTTCTTC. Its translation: CASSVAIAGVGPYNEQFF.

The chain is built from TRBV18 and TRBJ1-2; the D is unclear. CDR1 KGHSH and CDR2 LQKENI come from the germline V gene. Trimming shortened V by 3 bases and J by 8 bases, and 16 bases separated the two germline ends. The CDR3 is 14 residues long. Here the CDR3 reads CASSPPLEGGGYTF. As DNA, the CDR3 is TGTGCCAGCTCACCCCCACTTGAGGGTGGAGGCTACACCTTC.

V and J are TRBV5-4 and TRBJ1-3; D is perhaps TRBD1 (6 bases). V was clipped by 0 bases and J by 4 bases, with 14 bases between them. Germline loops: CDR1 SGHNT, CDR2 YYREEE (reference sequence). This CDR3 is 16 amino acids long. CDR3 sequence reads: CASSLEGGLRGNTIYF. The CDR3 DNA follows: TGTGCCAGCAGCTTGGAGGGGGGGCTAAGAGGAAACACCATATATTTT.

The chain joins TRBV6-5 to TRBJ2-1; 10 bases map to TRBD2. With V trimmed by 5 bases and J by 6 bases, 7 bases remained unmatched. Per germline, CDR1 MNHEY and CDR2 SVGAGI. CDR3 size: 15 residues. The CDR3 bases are TGTGCCAGCAGTCAGGCTAGCGGGAGCATCAATGAGCAGTTCTTC. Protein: CASSQASGSINEQFF.

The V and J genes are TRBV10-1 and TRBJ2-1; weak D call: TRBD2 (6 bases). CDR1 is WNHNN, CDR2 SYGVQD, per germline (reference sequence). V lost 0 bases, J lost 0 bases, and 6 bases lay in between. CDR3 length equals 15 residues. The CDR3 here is CASSESGGSYNEQFF. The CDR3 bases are TGCGCCAGCAGTGAGTCGGGGGGCTCCTACAATGAGCAGTTCTTC.

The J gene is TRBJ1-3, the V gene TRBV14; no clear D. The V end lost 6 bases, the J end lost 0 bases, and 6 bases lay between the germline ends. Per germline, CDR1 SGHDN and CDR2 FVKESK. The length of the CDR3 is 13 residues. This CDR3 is CASRLSSGNTIYF. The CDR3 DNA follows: TGTGCCAGCAGGCTAAGCTCTGGAAACACCATATATTTT.

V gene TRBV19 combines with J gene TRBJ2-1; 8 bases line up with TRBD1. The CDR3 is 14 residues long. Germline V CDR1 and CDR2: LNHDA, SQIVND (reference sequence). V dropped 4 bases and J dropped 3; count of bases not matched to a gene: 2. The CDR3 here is CASSTQGVYNEQFF. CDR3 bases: TGTGCCAGTAGTACACAGGGGGTCTACAATGAGCAGTTCTTC.

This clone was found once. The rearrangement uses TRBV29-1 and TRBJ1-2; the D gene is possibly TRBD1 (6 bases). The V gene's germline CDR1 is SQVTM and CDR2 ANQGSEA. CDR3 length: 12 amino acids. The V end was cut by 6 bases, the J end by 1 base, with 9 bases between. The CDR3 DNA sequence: TGCAGCGTGAGGACAGATAACTATGGCTACACCTTC. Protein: CSVRTDNYGYTF.

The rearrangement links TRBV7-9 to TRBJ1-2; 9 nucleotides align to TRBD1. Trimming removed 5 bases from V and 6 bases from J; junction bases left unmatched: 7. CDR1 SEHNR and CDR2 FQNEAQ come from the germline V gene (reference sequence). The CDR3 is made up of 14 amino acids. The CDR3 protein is CASSPPGQGNGYTF. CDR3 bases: TGTGCCAGCAGCCCGCCGGGACAGGGAAATGGCTACACCTTC. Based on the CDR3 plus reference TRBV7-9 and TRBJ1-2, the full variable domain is DTGVSQNPRHKITKRGQNVTFRCDPISEHNRLYWYRQTLGQGPEFLTYFQNEAQLEKSRLLSDRFSAERPKGSFSTLEIQRTEQGDSAMYLCASSPPGQGNGYTFGSGTRLTVV.

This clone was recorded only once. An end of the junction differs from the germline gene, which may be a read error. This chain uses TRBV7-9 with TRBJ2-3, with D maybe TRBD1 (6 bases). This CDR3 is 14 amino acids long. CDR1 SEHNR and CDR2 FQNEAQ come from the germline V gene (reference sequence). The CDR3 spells CAGRGFIGTDTQYF. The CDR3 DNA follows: TGTGCCGGCAGGGGTTTTATCGGGACAGATACGCAGTATTTT.

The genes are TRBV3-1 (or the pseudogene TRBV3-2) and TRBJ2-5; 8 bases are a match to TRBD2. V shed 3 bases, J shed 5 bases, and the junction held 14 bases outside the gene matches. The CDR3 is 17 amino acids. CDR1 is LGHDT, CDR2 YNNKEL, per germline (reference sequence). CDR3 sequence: CASSQAGGGAPRETQYF. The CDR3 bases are TGTGCCAGCAGCCAGGCCGGGGGGGGAGCTCCGCGTGAGACCCAGTACTTC.

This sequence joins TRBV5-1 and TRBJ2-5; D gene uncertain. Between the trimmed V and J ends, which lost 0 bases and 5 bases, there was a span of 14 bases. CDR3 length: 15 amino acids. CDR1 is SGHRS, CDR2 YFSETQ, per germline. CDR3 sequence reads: CASSLVGLVAETQYF. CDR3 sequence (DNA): TGCGCCAGCAGCTTGGTTGGCCTAGTTGCGGAGACCCAGTACTTC.

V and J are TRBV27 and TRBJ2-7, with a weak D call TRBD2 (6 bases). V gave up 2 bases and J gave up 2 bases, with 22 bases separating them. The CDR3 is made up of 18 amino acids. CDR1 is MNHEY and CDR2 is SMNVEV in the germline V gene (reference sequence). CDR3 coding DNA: TGTGCCAGCAGTTTAACAAAGGGACTCCAACGAGGAACCTACGAGCAGTACTTC. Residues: CASSLTKGLQRGTYEQYF.

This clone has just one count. CDR3: CASSSNRVRASTDTQYF. CDR3 nucleotides: TGTGCCAGCAGTTCGAACCGGGTCCGAGCTAGCACAGATACGCAGTATTTT. The chain combines TRBV28 with TRBJ2-3; no definite D call. Germline assignment: CDR1 MDHEN and CDR2 SYDVKM. Trimming removed 4 bases from V and 0 bases from J, with 17 bases in between. The CDR3 extends over 17 amino acids.

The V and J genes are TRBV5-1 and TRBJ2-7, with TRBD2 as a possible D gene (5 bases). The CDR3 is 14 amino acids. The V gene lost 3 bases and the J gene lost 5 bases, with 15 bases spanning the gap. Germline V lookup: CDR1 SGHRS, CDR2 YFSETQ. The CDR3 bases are TGCGCCAGCAGCTCCCCAGGAGGTAGGAACGAGCAGTACTTC. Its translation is CASSSPGGRNEQYF.

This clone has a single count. CDR3 DNA: TGTGCCTGGGCCCGGGACACTAATCAGCCCCAGCATTTT. Its translation is CAWARDTNQPQHF. This chain links TRBV30 with TRBJ1-5, with D tentatively TRBD1 (6 bases). Germline V CDR1 and CDR2: GTSNPN, SVGIG (reference sequence). Trimming shortened V by 5 bases and J by 4 bases, and 12 bases separated the two germline ends. There are 13 residues in the CDR3.

CDR3 sequence reads: CASSRDREQNYGYTF. The DNA of the CDR3 is TGCGCCAGCAGCAGAGACCGCGAACAGAACTATGGCTACACCTTC. The V call is TRBV4-1, the J call TRBJ1-2; D remains unclear. CDR1 is MGHRA and CDR2 is YSYEKL in the germline V gene. Trimming stripped 5 bases from V and 2 bases from J, with 15 bases between. This CDR3 region has 15 residues.

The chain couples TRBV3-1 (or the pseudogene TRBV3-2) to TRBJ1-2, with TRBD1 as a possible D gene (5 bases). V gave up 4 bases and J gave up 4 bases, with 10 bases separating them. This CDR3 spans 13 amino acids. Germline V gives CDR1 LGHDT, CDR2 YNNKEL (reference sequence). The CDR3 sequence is CASSPLQGYGYTF. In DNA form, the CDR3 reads TGTGCCAGCAGCCCCCTGCAGGGCTATGGCTACACCTTC.

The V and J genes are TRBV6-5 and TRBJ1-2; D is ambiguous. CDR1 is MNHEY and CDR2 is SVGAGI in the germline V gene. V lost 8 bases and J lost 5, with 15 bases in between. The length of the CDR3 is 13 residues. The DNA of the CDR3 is TGTGCCAGCGACGGGAGGAAGAAATATGGCTACACCTTC. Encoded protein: CASDGRKKYGYTF.

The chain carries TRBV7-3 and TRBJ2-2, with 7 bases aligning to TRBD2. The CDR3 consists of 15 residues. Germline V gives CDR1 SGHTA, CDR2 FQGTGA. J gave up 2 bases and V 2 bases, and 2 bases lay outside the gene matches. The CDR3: CASSLPGGNTGELFF. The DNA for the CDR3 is TGTGCCAGCAGCTTACCGGGAGGAAACACCGGGGAGCTGTTTTTT.

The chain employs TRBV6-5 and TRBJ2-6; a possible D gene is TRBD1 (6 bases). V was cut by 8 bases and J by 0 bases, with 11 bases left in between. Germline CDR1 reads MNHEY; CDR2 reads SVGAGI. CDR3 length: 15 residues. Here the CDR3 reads CASELGGSGANVLTF. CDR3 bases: TGTGCCAGCGAACTAGGGGGCTCTGGGGCCAACGTCCTGACTTTC.

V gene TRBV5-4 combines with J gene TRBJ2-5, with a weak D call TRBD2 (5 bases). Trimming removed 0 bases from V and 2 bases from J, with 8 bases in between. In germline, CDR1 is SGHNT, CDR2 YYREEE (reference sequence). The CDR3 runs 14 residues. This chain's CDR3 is CASSLGTGQETQYF. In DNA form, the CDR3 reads TGTGCCAGCAGCTTGGGGACGGGGCAAGAGACCCAGTACTTC.

In nucleotides, the CDR3 is TGTGCCAGCGGGCGGACAGGCGGCGGTGAAGCTTTCTTT. It codes for CASGRTGGGEAFF. V and J are TRBV12-3 or TRBV12-4 and TRBJ1-1, with 7 bases lining up with TRBD1. This CDR3 spans 13 amino acids. V was pared by 8 bases and J by 7 bases, with 10 bases of the junction left unmatched.